Presented here are 23 T cell receptor beta chains from one specimen sequenced in a study of T cell repertoires in cytomegalovirus infection. TCRdb reprocessed the reads with MiXCR, giving one entry per CDR3 protein. The data show 200,000 to 250,000 distinct CDR3 sequences, roughly 20% seen once. The sample consisted of CD8+ T cells from PBMCs. Source of these receptors: a human donor in good health (CMV status not recorded). Some clones in this sample may be carry-over from other donors' samples.

This chain connects TRBV20-1 to TRBJ2-5; no clear D. Germline-derived CDR1 and CDR2 are DFQATT and SNEGSKA (reference sequence). The V end was cut by 3 bases, the J end by 0 bases, with 11 bases between. This CDR3 comprises 14 residues. The CDR3 DNA follows: TGCAGTGCTAGCAGGAACCAGTACCAAGAGACCCAGTACTTC. Its translation: CSASRNQYQETQYF.

This clonotype came up many times. The rearrangement uses TRBV7-2 and TRBJ1-6, with D tentatively TRBD1 (5 bases). Germline V gives CDR1 SGHTA, CDR2 FQGNSA. V lost 4 bases and J lost 9, with 10 bases in between. This CDR3 has 13 amino acids. The CDR3 region is CASSSGHPSPLHF. Here the CDR3 DNA reads TGTGCCAGCAGCTCAGGACATCCTTCACCCCTCCACTTT.

The table lists this clonotype with many counts. The chain combines TRBV6-5 with TRBJ2-5; 12 bases map to TRBD2. This CDR3 has 15 residues. Looked up from germline, CDR1 is MNHEY and CDR2 is SVGAGI. Trimming at V came to 6 bases and at J to 4 bases, leaving 6 bases not matched to a gene. The CDR3 sequence is CASSFTSGGIETQYF. Here the CDR3 DNA reads TGTGCCAGCAGCTTCACTAGCGGGGGGATAGAGACCCAGTACTTC.

V usage is TRBV10-3 and J usage is TRBJ2-7; 7 nucleotides align to TRBD1. Trimming removed 2 bases from V and 2 bases from J; junction bases left unmatched: 6. The CDR3 sequence is 15 residues long. The V gene's germline CDR1 is ENHRY and CDR2 SYGVKD. CDR3 coding DNA: TGTGCCATCAGTGAGCAGGGGACAGCAGCCTACGAGCAGTACTTC. It specifies CAISEQGTAAYEQYF.

The gene calls are TRBV6-2 or TRBV6-3 and TRBJ2-7, with D possibly being TRBD2 (6 bases). The V end lost 0 bases, the J end lost 3 bases, and 15 bases lay between the germline ends. Germline loops: CDR1 MNHEY, CDR2 SVGEGT. The CDR3 runs to 16 residues. The CDR3 protein is CASSYSPSTRGYEQYF. The CDR3, as DNA: TGTGCCAGCAGTTACTCCCCATCCACGCGGGGCTACGAGCAGTACTTC.

The rearrangement joins TRBV28 to TRBJ2-3; TRBD2 matches at 13 bases. Germline trimming cut 6 bases from V and 2 bases from J; bases unmatched to any gene: 11. The length of the CDR3 is 18 residues. Germline CDR1 and CDR2: MDHEN and SYDVKM. DNA of the CDR3: TGTGCCAGCAGCCCCCTAAAACTAGCGGGGGGGTTCACAGATACGCAGTATTTT. This translates into CASSPLKLAGGFTDTQYF.

A few counts support this clonotype. This chain joins TRBV20-1 and TRBJ2-7, with D possibly matching TRBD1 (6 bases). Deletions cut 2 bases from V and 6 bases from J, with 14 bases between. The V gene's germline CDR1 is DFQATT and CDR2 SNEGSKA (reference sequence). The CDR3 runs 13 residues. The CDR3 DNA follows: TGCAGTGCTAGAAGGGGGAGCCTGATCGAGCAGTACTTC. Its protein is CSARRGSLIEQYF.

This chain links TRBV7-6 with TRBJ2-7; a weak D match, TRBD2 (6 bases). Trimming took 8 bases from V and 3 from J, leaving 11 bases between them. In germline, CDR1 is SGHVS, CDR2 FNYEAQ. The CDR3 runs 12 residues. CDR3 sequence: CASSGDGYEQYF. DNA of the CDR3: TGTGCCAGCTCGGGGGACGGCTACGAGCAGTACTTC.

This clonotype was counted a few times. V usage is TRBV6-2 or TRBV6-3 and J usage is TRBJ2-7, with 8 bases aligning to TRBD1. Germline V gives CDR1 MNHEY, CDR2 SVGEGT. V was pared by 4 bases and J by 6 bases, with 8 bases of the junction left unmatched. The CDR3 runs to 14 residues. The CDR3 region is CASSWGQVLSEQYF. The CDR3 bases are TGTGCCAGCAGTTGGGGACAGGTCTTGAGCGAGCAGTACTTC.

The chain joins TRBV11-2 to TRBJ2-5, with TRBD1 matching 7 bases. This CDR3 is built from 14 residues. With 0 bases clipped from V and 5 bases from J, the junction kept 3 bases outside the gene matches. CDR1 SGHAT and CDR2 FQNNGV come from the germline V gene. CDR3 coding DNA: TGTGCCAGCAGCTTAGAAGGGGGCTGGGAGACCCAGTACTTC. Its protein is CASSLEGGWETQYF.

The rearrangement joins TRBV7-8 to TRBJ2-7; a possible D gene is TRBD1 (6 bases). CDR3 length: 15 amino acids. V lost 4 bases and J lost 3, with 16 bases in between. Germline assignment: CDR1 SGHVS and CDR2 FQNEAQ. The CDR3 is CASSSWTDSNYEQYF. CDR3 sequence (DNA): TGTGCCAGCAGCTCTTGGACAGACTCAAACTACGAGCAGTACTTC. The whole variable domain, remainder taken from reference TRBV7-8 and TRBJ2-7, is GAGVSQSPRYKVAKRGQDVALRCDPISGHVSLFWYQQALGQGPEFLTYFQNEAQLDKSGLPSDRFFAERPEGSVSTLKIQRTQQEDSAVYLCASSSWTDSNYEQYFGPGTRLTVT.

This clonotype has a handful of counts. The chain employs TRBV12-3 or TRBV12-4 and TRBJ2-1, with a tentative D call TRBD2 (6 bases). Trimming stripped 5 bases from V and 8 bases from J, with 13 bases between. The CDR3 contains 13 residues. CDR3 sequence (DNA): TGTGCCAGCAGTCCGGGACTTGAGGATGAGCAGTTCTTC. Translating it yields CASSPGLEDEQFF.

This chain links TRBV20-1 with TRBJ1-4; D is unclear. Germline CDR1 DFQATT, CDR2 SNEGSKA (reference sequence). V lost 7 bases to trimming and J lost 8 bases, with 26 bases between them. The CDR3 has 16 residues. In DNA form, the CDR3 reads TGCAGTGTTTTCACGGCGGCAGCCATAGAGGGCGAAAAACTGTTTTTT. As protein: CSVFTAAAIEGEKLFF.

This clonotype came up many times. The CDR3: CASSTGLLDPYEQYF. In nucleotides, the CDR3 is TGTGCCAGCAGTACCGGACTCCTGGACCCATACGAGCAGTACTTC. V is TRBV12-3 or TRBV12-4 and J is TRBJ2-7; D perhaps matches TRBD2 (5 bases). Trimming took off 5 bases at V and 4 bases at J, with 18 bases between the two ends. CDR3 length: 15 amino acids.

This clonotype was seen ten or more times. This chain uses TRBV7-2 with TRBJ1-1, with D possibly TRBD1 on 6 matching bases. Germline CDR1 SGHTA, CDR2 FQGNSA. CDR3 size: 13 residues. V dropped 9 bases and J dropped 5 bases, with 16 bases sitting between them. The CDR3 nucleotides read TGTGCCAGTGGCAGGGGACATGTTACTGAAGCTTTCTTT. This encodes CASGRGHVTEAFF.

V is TRBV7-6 and J is TRBJ2-7, with D perhaps TRBD1 or TRBD2 (5 bases each). The CDR3 consists of 12 residues. Germline-derived CDR1 and CDR2 are SGHVS and FNYEAQ. V gave up 6 bases and J gave up 7 bases, with 13 bases separating them. CDR3 nucleotide sequence: TGTGCCAGCAGGGGGGTTGGACAAGAGCAGTACTTC. It encodes CASRGVGQEQYF.

The table lists this clonotype with a count of one. V and J are TRBV20-1 and TRBJ2-7; 8 bases are a match to TRBD1. The CDR3 totals 14 residues. V lost 4 bases and J lost 5; bases outside the gene matches: 10. Germline assignment: CDR1 DFQATT and CDR2 SNEGSKA (reference sequence). This chain's CDR3 is CSAKDFGTGHEQYF. The DNA of the CDR3 is TGCAGTGCTAAAGACTTCGGGACAGGCCACGAGCAGTACTTC.

The chain has TRBV12-3 or TRBV12-4 and TRBJ1-5; a weak D match, TRBD1 (5 bases). The CDR3 extends over 15 amino acids. V lost 6 bases and J lost 3, with 15 bases in between. The CDR3 coding sequence is TGTGCCAGCAGCCCCGTGGCAGGGATCAATCAGCCCCAGCATTTT. Translated, it gives CASSPVAGINQPQHF.

The chain has TRBV11-2 and TRBJ2-1, with D perhaps TRBD2 (5 bases). Germline CDR1 is SGHAT and CDR2 is FQNNGV. The V gene lost 5 bases and the J gene lost 0 bases, with 11 bases spanning the gap. The CDR3 spans 15 residues. The CDR3 loop is CASSPLRASYNEQFF. The CDR3 DNA reads as TGTGCCAGCAGCCCTTTGAGGGCCTCCTACAATGAGCAGTTCTTC.

This clonotype has a handful of counts. The chain is built from TRBV6-5 and TRBJ1-1, with 12 positions matching TRBD1. Germline assignment: CDR1 MNHEY and CDR2 SVGAGI. The CDR3 sequence is 16 residues long. V lost 5 bases to trimming and J lost 1 base; unmatched junction nucleotides: 5. CDR3 DNA sequence: TGTGCCAGCAGTCGGAGGGACAGGGGGCGGAACACTGAAGCTTTCTTT. This sequence encodes CASSRRDRGRNTEAFF.

A note on this clonotype: A much larger clone differs from this one at a single base, so this may be a read error. The conserved closing phenylalanine or tryptophan is absent in this CDR3, likely reflecting a read error. The chain employs TRBV6-4 and TRBJ1-2; D ambiguous. Germline V lookup: CDR1 MRHNA, CDR2 SNTAGT. Trimming took off 3 bases at V and 0 bases at J, with 11 bases between the two ends. CDR3 length equals 15 residues. The CDR3 nucleotides are TGTGCCAGCAGTGAATCTGCAGAATCTAACTATGGCTACACCTTG. Residues: CASSESAESNYGYTL.

This clonotype was seen a handful of times. The chain combines TRBV19 with TRBJ2-1, with 7 nucleotides matching TRBD1. V trimming: 4 bases; J trimming: 2 bases; junction bases outside the gene matches: 8. This CDR3 contains 16 residues. The V gene's germline CDR1 is LNHDA and CDR2 SQIVND (reference sequence). The CDR3 region is CASSTLGQVTYNEQFF. In DNA form, the CDR3 reads TGTGCCAGTAGTACCCTAGGACAGGTTACCTACAATGAGCAGTTCTTC.

The V gene is TRBV5-4, the J gene TRBJ2-7; D possibly corresponds to TRBD1 (6 bases). V was cut by 9 bases and J by 1 base, with 17 bases left in between. Germline values: CDR1 SGHNT, CDR2 YYREEE (reference sequence). This CDR3 comprises 14 residues. The CDR3 DNA is TGTGCCACTACCCAGGGTACAGGGTCCTACGAGCAGTACTTC. As protein: CATTQGTGSYEQYF.